Here is one T cell receptor (beta chain) with its context. Its antigen is unidentified. Data came from immunoSEQ multiplex PCR; TCRdb stores just in-frame clones and leaves some out. This sample has some 100,000 clones, with about 91% found just once. Germline V CDR1 and CDR2: LNHDA, SQIVND (reference sequence). With V trimmed by 6 bases and J by 6 bases, 1 base remained unmatched. This CDR3 has 12 residues. The data derive from a study of siplizumab effects on memory and regulatory T cells. Study-wide results and limits: Naive T cells were seen as more diverse than memory cells and as major alloresponse contributors.

The sample taken for sequencing was Tregs sorted from blood. This TCR was sampled from a human donor in good health. This chain uses TRBV19 with TRBJ1-2, with 10 bases matching TRBD1. CDR3 bases: TGTGCCAGTAGGACAGGGGGCGATGGCTACACCTTC. Its protein product is CASRTGGDGYTF.